This T cell receptor (beta chain) was documented in a study of beta chain features in type 1 diabetes. Study as a whole: Examination spanned fewer than 140,000,000 sorted cells from all samples.

Expressed TCRB transcripts got sequenced, as all isolated RNA was reverse transcribed. Measured with immunoSEQ multiplex PCR; TCRdb has only the in-frame clones, and not every one. The table records about 250,000 clones, around an eighth of them present only once. Broader study findings: Among patients with Type 1 diabetes, TCRB CDR3s were moderately but significantly shorter in every one of the four CD4+ subsets.

Cells sorted by CD45RO/CCR7/CD25/CD127/CD95/CD27 comprised CD4+ naive, central memory, regulatory and stem cell-like memory cells. As to this clone: Its target is not known.

Germline values: CDR1 SGHNT, CDR2 YYREEE (reference sequence). This CDR3 is 16 amino acids long. J was trimmed by 4 bases and V by 2 bases; bases with no gene match: 10. The chain combines TRBV5-4 with TRBJ2-5; TRBD2 aligns across 8 bases. The specimen was naive CD4+ T cells from blood. The sequence was collected from a woman in her thirties or forties in good health. CDR3 DNA sequence: TGTGCCAGCAGCTTCCGTCGGGGGGGCATGGGAGAGACCCAGTACTTC. Amino acids: CASSFRRGGMGETQYF.